A selection of T cell receptor beta chains follows, all from one sample in a study of blood T cells in healthy people across ages. TCRdb recomputed calls from the 5' RACE reads with MiXCR, one row per CDR3 protein. The data contain 650,000 to 1,000,000 distinct CDR3 sequences, around 36% of them seen just once; the ten biggest clones take up 10% to 15%. The sample consisted of blood. These TCRs come from a man aged 18 to 29 in good health. CDR3s include the opening cysteine and the closing phenylalanine or tryptophan. A D gene is named only where the DNA matches it firmly. Rows may omit the clone size; those that give it use once, few, many or a size class.

TRBJ1-2 - 14 many TRBV7-9 CASSLEATNYGYTF TGTGCCAGCAGCTTAGAAGCGACTAACTATGGCTACACCTTC
TRBJ1-5 - 16 - TRBV15 CATSREYGGSNQPQHF TGTGCCACCAGCAGAGAATATGGGGGAAGCAATCAGCCCCAGCATTTT
TRBJ2-2 TRBD2 18 - TRBV2 CASSFVGLAGQSTGELFF TGTGCCAGCAGCTTTGTTGGACTAGCGGGCCAATCAACCGGGGAGCTGTTTTTT
TRBJ2-7 - 10 many TRBV12-3/TRBV12-4 CASSLNEQYF TGTGCCAGCAGTTTAAACGAGCAGTACTTC
TRBJ2-5 TRBD2 17 - TRBV29-1 CSVERASGGPFRETQYF TGCAGCGTTGAAAGAGCCAGCGGGGGGCCCTTCCGAGAGACCCAGTACTTC
TRBJ2-4 TRBD2 17 - TRBV6-6 CASSTRAGALAKNIQYF TGTGCCAGCAGTACTCGAGCGGGGGCCTTAGCCAAAAACATTCAGTACTTC
TRBJ2-3 - 13 many TRBV5-1 CASSPQGTDTQYF TGCGCCAGCAGCCCCCAGGGCACAGATACGCAGTATTTT
TRBJ1-3 TRBD1 16 - TRBV12-3/TRBV12-4 CASSPREGGYGNTIYF TGTGCCAGCAGCCCCAGGGAAGGGGGCTATGGAAACACCATATATTTT
TRBJ2-3 TRBD2 16 - TRBV24-1 CATSDPTSGATDTRYF TGTGCCACCAGTGACCCGACTAGCGGCGCCACAGATACGCGGTATTTT
TRBJ2-5 - 13 few TRBV11-1 CASSPLGPETQYF TGTGCCAGCAGCCCGCTAGGGCCAGAGACCCAGTACTTC
TRBJ2-5 - 14 - TRBV6-5 CASSYGGFQETQYF TGTGCCAGCAGTTACGGAGGGTTCCAAGAGACCCAGTACTTC
TRBJ1-2 TRBD1 16 - TRBV4-1 CASSQEPGQVIYGYTF TGCGCCAGCAGCCAAGAACCGGGACAGGTGATCTATGGCTACACCTTC
TRBJ2-3 TRBD2 17 few TRBV6-1 CASTTTGTSGGTDTQYF TGTGCCAGCACCACAACCGGGACTAGCGGGGGTACAGATACGCAGTATTTT
TRBJ2-5 TRBD2 15 - TRBV6-2/TRBV6-3 CASSQLAGGLETQYF TGTGCCAGCAGCCAACTAGCGGGGGGCCTGGAGACCCAGTACTTC
TRBJ2-1 - 16 - TRBV12-3/TRBV12-4 CASRPWGVILYNEQFF TGTGCCAGCAGGCCGTGGGGGGTAATACTCTACAATGAGCAGTTCTTC
TRBJ1-6 - 13 once TRBV20-1 CSASWAYNSPLHF TGCAGTGCTAGTTGGGCCTATAATTCACCCCTCCACTTT
TRBJ1-2 - 12 many TRBV29-1 CSVGGGRYGYTF TGCAGCGTTGGGGGGGGCCGCTATGGCTACACCTTC